This T cell receptor (beta chain) was sequenced for a study of Ad26.COV2.S vaccination and SARS-CoV-2 variants. A word on this clone: Its antigen remains unknown.

Only in-frame clones appear in the TCRdb table, and some are missing; sequencing was by immunoSEQ multiplex PCR. This table has 300,000 to 500,000 clones, around 85% appearing once. The CDR3 is made up of 16 amino acids. Germline V gene lookup returns CDR1 SGDLS and CDR2 YYNGEE. V lost 0 bases to trimming and J lost 3 bases, with 12 bases between them. Treatment given: around 19 received Ad26.COV2.S at low or high dose, single or two shots; about 5 received placebo; per-sample allocation not given. At day 63 after the first vaccine or placebo injection, samples were drawn. Study findings and constraints: Those who received vaccine or placebo ended up with similar non-spike TCR breadth.

Here the sequenced sample was peripheral blood, taken in a trial of Ad26.COV2.S vaccine versus placebo. The chain recombines TRBV9 with TRBJ1-4; tentatively, D is TRBD1 (5 bases). This clonotype was obtained from a person aged 18-65 years who received the Ad26.COV2.S COVID-19 vaccine or a placebo. The CDR3, as DNA: TGTGCCAGCAGCGTAGTCCCGGGGCGGGCTAATGAAAAACTGTTTTTT. It codes for CASSVVPGRANEKLFF.